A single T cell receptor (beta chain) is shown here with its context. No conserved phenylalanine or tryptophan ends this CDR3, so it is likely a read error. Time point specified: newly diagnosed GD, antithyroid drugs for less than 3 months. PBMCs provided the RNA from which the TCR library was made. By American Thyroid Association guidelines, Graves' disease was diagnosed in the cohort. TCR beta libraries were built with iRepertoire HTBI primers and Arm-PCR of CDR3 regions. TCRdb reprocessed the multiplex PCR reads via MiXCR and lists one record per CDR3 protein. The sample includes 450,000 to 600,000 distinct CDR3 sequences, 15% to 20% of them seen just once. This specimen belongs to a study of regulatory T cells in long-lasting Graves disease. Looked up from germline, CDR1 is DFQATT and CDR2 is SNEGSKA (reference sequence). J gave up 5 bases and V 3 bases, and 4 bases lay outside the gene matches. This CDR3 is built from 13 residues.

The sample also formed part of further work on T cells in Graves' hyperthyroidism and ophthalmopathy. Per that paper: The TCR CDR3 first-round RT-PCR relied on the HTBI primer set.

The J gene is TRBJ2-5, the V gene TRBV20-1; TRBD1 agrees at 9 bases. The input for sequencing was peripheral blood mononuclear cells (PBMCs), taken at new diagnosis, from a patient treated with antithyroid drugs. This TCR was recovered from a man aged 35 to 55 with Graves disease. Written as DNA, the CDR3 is TGCAGTGCTAGTTGGGACAGGGACGAGACCCAGTACCTC. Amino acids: CSASWDRDETQYL.